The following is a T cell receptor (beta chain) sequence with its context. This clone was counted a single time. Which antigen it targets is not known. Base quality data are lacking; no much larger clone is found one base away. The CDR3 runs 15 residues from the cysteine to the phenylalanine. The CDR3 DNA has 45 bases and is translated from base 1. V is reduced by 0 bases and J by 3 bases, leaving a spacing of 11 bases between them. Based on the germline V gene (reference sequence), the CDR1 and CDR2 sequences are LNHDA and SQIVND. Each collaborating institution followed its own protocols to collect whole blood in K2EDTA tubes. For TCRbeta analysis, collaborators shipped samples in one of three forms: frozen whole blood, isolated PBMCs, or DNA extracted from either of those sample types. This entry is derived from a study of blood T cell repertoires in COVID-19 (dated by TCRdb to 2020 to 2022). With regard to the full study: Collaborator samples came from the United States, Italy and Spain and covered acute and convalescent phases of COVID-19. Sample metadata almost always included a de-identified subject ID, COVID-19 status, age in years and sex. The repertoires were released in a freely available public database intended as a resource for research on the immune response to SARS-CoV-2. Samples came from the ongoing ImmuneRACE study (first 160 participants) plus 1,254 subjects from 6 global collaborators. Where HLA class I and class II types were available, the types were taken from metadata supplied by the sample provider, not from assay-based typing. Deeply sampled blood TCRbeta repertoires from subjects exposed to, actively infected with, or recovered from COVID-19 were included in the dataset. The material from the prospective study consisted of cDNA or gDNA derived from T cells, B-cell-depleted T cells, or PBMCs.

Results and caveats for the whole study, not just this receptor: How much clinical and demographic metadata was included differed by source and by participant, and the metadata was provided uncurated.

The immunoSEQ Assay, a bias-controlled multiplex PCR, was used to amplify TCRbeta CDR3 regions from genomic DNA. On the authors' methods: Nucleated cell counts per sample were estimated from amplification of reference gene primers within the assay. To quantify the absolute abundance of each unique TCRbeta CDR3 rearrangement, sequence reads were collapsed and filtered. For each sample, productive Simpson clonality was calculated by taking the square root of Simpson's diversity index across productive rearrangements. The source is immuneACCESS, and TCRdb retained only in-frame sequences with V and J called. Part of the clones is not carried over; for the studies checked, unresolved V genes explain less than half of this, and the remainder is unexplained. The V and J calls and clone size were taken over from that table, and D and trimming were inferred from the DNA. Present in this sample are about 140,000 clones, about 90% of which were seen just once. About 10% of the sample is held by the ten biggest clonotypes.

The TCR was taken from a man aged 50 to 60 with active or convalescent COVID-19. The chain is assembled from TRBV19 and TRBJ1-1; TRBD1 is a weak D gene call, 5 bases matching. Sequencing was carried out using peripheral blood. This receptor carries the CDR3 CASSIDGGMDTEAFF. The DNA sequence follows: TGTGCCAGTAGTATAGATGGGGGGATGGACACTGAAGCTTTCTTT.